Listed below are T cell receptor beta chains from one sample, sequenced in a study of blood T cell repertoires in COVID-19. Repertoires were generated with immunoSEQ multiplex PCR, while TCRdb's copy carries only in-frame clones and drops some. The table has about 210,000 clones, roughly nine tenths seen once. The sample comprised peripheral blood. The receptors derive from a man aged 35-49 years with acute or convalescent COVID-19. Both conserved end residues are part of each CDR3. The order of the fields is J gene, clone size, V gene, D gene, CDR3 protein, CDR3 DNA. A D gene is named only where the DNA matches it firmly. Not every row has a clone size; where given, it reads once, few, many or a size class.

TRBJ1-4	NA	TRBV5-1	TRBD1	CASSPGAGRGELFF	TGCGCCAGCAGCCCGGGTGCCGGCAGGGGGGAACTGTTTTTT
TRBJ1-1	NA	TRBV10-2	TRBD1	CASSPGGPEAFF	TGCGCCAGCAGTCCAGGGGGCCCTGAAGCTTTCTTT
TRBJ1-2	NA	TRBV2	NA	CASTTWGGNYGYTF	TGTGCCAGCACCACCTGGGGAGGGAACTATGGCTACACCTTC
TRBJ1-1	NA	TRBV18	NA	CASSPGLTTMNTEAFF	TGTGCCAGCTCACCAGGGTTGACCACTATGAACACTGAAGCTTTCTTT
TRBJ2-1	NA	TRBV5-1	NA	CASSEWSGSSYNEQFF	TGCGCCAGCAGCGAATGGAGCGGTAGCTCCTACAATGAGCAGTTCTTC
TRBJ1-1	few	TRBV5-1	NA	CASSLNRNTEAFF	TGCGCCAGCAGCTTGAATAGGAACACTGAAGCTTTCTTT
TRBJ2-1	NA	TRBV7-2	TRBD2	CASSPGTSGRPDNEQFF	TGTGCCAGCAGCCCAGGGACTAGCGGGAGACCGGACAATGAGCAGTTCTTC
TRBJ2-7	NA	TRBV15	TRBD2	CATSMGLDYYEQYF	TGTGCCACCAGCATGGGACTAGACTACTACGAGCAGTACTTC
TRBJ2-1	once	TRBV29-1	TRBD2	CSASRGVLNEQFF	TGCAGCGCCTCCCGGGGGGTGTTGAATGAGCAGTTCTTC
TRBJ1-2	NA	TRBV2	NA	CASRGDTSFYGYTF	TGTGCCAGCAGAGGGGACACCAGTTTCTATGGCTACACCTTC
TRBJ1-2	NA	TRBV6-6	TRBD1	CASSYNRGGTYGYTF	TGTGCCAGCAGCTACAACAGGGGCGGTACCTATGGCTACACCTTC
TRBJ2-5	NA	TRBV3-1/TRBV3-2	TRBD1	CASSPRGQKETQYF	TGTGCCAGCAGCCCGAGGGGACAGAAAGAGACCCAGTACTTC
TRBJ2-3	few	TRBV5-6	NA	CASSLAGVIRADTQYF	TGTGCCAGCAGCTTGGCCGGCGTTATTCGGGCAGATACGCAGTATTTT
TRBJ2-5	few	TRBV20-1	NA	CSATRGTQYF	TGCAGTGCCACACGTGGGACCCAGTACTTC
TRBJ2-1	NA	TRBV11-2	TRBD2	CASSPGGEQFF	TGTGCCAGCAGCCCGGGAGGTGAGCAGTTCTTC
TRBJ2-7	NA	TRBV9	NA	CASSPQGTYEQYF	TGTGCCAGCAGCCCTCAGGGGACCTACGAGCAGTACTTC
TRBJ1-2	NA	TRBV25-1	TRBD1	CASSESPTGTLYGYTF	TGTGCCAGCAGTGAATCCCCGACAGGGACCCTCTATGGCTACACCTTC
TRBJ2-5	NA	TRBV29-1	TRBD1	CSVIRDSEETQYF	TGCAGCGTTATTAGGGACAGCGAAGAGACCCAGTACTTC
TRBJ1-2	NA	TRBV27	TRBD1	CASSTSRQGAHYGYTF	TGTGCCAGCAGTACCTCTCGACAGGGGGCTCACTATGGCTACACCTTC
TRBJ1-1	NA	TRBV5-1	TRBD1	CASSETGSHTEAFF	TGCGCCAGCAGCGAGACAGGGTCCCACACTGAAGCTTTCTTT
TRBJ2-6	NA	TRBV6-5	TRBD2	CAGGAGANVLTF	TGTGCCGGGGGGGCTGGGGCCAACGTCCTGACTTTC
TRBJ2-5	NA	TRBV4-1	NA	CASSQVPGHKETQYF	TGCGCCAGCAGCCAAGTCCCGGGACACAAAGAGACCCAGTACTTC
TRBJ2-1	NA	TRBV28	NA	CASSRIEGEQFF	TGTGCCAGCAGTCGTATAGAGGGTGAGCAGTTCTTC
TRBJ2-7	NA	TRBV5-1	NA	CASSLATHSKEQYF	TGCGCCAGCAGCTTGGCCACCCATTCTAAAGAGCAGTACTTC
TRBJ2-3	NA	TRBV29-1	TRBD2	CSTGLGEDTQYF	TGCAGCACCGGACTAGGGGAAGATACGCAGTATTTT
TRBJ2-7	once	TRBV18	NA	CASSPQGSYEQYF	TGTGCCAGCTCTCCCCAGGGGTCCTACGAGCAGTACTTC
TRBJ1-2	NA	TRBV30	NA	CAWSSQGPSGYTF	TGTGCCTGGAGTTCCCAGGGGCCAAGTGGCTACACCTTC
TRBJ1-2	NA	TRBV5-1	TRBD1	CASSSSPGQASDGYTF	TGCGCCAGCAGTTCCTCCCCGGGACAGGCGTCTGATGGCTACACCTTC
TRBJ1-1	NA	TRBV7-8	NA	CASSKGWQGPANTEAFF	TGTGCCAGCAGCAAGGGGTGGCAGGGCCCCGCGAACACTGAAGCTTTCTTT
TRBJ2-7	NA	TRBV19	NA	CASSTQGPHEQYF	TGTGCCAGTAGTACACAGGGTCCCCACGAGCAGTACTTC
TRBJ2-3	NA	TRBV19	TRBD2	CASSPLPASGREDTQYF	TGTGCCAGTAGTCCACTCCCGGCTAGCGGGAGGGAAGATACGCAGTATTTT
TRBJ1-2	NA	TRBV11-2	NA	CASSLGEGQYGYTF	TGTGCCAGCAGCTTAGGAGAGGGTCAGTATGGCTACACCTTC
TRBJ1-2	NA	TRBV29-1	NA	CSVEGRDYGYTF	TGCAGCGTTGAAGGCAGGGACTATGGCTACACCTTC
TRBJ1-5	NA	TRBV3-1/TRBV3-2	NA	CASSHRGNQPQHF	TGTGCCAGCAGCCACAGGGGCAATCAGCCCCAGCATTTT
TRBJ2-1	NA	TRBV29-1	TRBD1	CSVDVGQGINEQFF	TGCAGCGTTGACGTAGGACAGGGGATCAATGAGCAGTTCTTC
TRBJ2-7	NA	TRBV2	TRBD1	CASSEAPGGYEQYF	TGTGCCAGCAGTGAAGCGCCAGGGGGCTACGAGCAGTACTTC
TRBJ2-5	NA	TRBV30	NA	CAWSAGETQYF	TGTGCCTGGAGCGCGGGAGAGACCCAGTACTTC
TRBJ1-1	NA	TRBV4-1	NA	CASSPTGGLKTEAFF	TGCGCCAGCAGTCCGACGGGGGGATTGAAAACTGAAGCTTTCTTT
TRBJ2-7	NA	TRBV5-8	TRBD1	CASSHPGTGASYEQYF	TGTGCCAGCAGCCATCCTGGGACAGGGGCCTCCTACGAGCAGTACTTC
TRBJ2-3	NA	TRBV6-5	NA	CASSSPSGERDTQYF	TGTGCCAGCAGTTCCCCTTCGGGGGAGCGGGATACGCAGTATTTT
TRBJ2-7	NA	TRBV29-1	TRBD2	CSVDFSGGYEQYF	TGCAGCGTTGATTTTAGCGGGGGGTACGAGCAGTACTTC
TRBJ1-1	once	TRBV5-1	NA	CASSPRTEMNTEAFF	TGCGCCAGCAGCCCTAGGACAGAGATGAACACTGAAGCTTTCTTT
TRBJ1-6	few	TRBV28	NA	CASTITSADNSPLHF	TGTGCCAGCACCATAACGTCAGCGGATAATTCACCCCTCCACTTT
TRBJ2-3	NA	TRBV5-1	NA	CASRTFQSRTDTQYF	TGCGCCAGCCGGACTTTTCAAAGTCGCACAGATACGCAGTATTTT